This T cell receptor (beta chain) was profiled in a study of blood T cells in healthy people across ages. Next came a second PCR, run for about 6 to 12 cycles, which used a sample-barcoded 5' primer along with a J-beta primer mix. At least 3 million CDR3-containing paired-end reads were obtained per sample. Via MiXCR, TCRdb re-called the 5' RACE reads, giving one row per CDR3 protein. Here the sample spans 600,000 or so distinct CDR3 sequences, about 28% being singletons. In the case of this clonotype: Its antigen remains unknown. A read error may be the cause here, since a much bigger clone is one base away.

Study-level results: Long-lived donors exceeded aged donors in naive CD4+ cells and diversity. Older individuals had lower TCR beta diversity per million T cells (the decline was roughly linear). Naive T cell percentage by flow cytometry tracked strongly with beta diversity.

What was sequenced was blood. This TCR derives from a woman older than 75 in good health.

This CDR3 reads CSAVDSPSYEQYF. The CDR3 bases are TGCAGTGCCGTTGACAGTCCCAGCTACGAGCAGTACTTC. The chain links TRBV20-1 to TRBJ2-7, with D possibly TRBD1 on 5 matching bases. CDR1 is DFQATT, CDR2 SNEGSKA, per germline (reference sequence). Trimming took 6 bases from V and 3 from J, leaving 15 bases between them. The CDR3 length is 13 residues.